What follows describes a single TCR beta chain. There is no known antigen for this receptor. No much larger clone is present one base from it, and per-base qualities are unavailable. Receptors were amplified or captured by the immunoSEQ multiplex PCR assay. This is the immuneACCESS table as TCRdb keeps it, with only in-frame sequences that have V and J called. A part of the clones is gone; compared with another copy, unresolved V genes explain less than half, and the rest is unexplained. Present in this sample are approximately 74,000 clones, 75% to 90% of which were seen just once. Of the sample, 3% to 4% falls within the top ten clones. The data stem from a study of T cell changes during pregnancy in multiple sclerosis (dated by TCRdb to between 2018 and 2020). About the full investigation: Changes in the T cell repertoire over the course of pregnancy were examined in this study in women with multiple sclerosis.

The sequenced sample was peripheral blood, obtained before pregnancy. The TCR sequence derives from a female donor with multiple sclerosis, enrolled in a pregnancy study.

The CDR3 corresponds to CASSLEVGSGVEEAFF. The sequenced DNA is TGTGCCAGCAGCTTAGAGGTCGGGTCGGGGGTCGAAGAAGCTTTCTTT. The receptor chain draws on TRBV11-2 and TRBJ1-1, and the D gene may be TRBD1, 5 bases matching. Spanning cysteine to phenylalanine, the CDR3 consists of 16 amino acids. CDR3 DNA only is kept here, 48 bases in frame from base 1. Reading the germline V gene gives CDR1 SGHAT and CDR2 FQNNGV. V and J are truncated by 0 bases and 8 bases respectively, leaving an intervening sequence of 19 bases.